This is a list of T cell receptor beta chains from one sample in a study of regulatory T cells in long-lasting Graves disease. TCRdb reanalysed the multiplex PCR reads using MiXCR and keeps one entry per CDR3 protein. The table includes a few hundred thousand distinct CDR3 sequences, approximately 20% detected once. The sample was also linked to a second study, of T cells in Graves' hyperthyroidism and ophthalmopathy.

The sample was peripheral blood mononuclear cells (PBMCs), taken at new diagnosis, from a patient treated with antithyroid drugs. Receptors originate from a woman aged 25 to 39 with Graves disease. The CDR3 runs from the conserved cysteine through the conserved F or W. Each record gives: clone size, D gene, J gene, V gene, CDR3 DNA, CDR3 protein. A D gene is named only where the DNA matches it firmly. Clone size appears in some rows only: once, few, many, or a class for an expanded clone.

>many|TRBD1|TRBJ1-4|TRBV7-9
TGTGCCAGCAGCTCACAGGGGAATAATGAAAAACTGTTTTTT
CASSSQGNNEKLFF
>NA|TRBD1|TRBJ2-1|TRBV11-3
TGTGCCAGCAGCCAAGAAGGAGGACAGGATAATGAGCAGCTCTTC
CASSQEGGQDNEQLF
>many|TRBD2|TRBJ2-1|TRBV7-8
TGTGCCAGCAGCCGTCCGGATAGACTAGCGGGGGGACCCTACAATGAGCAGTTCTTC
CASSRPDRLAGGPYNEQFF
>many|TRBD2|TRBJ2-7|TRBV20-1
TGCAGTGCTTTAAGACCGGGACTAGCGGGGGGACAACTTACCTACGAGCAGTACTTC
CSALRPGLAGGQLTYEQYF
>many|NA|TRBJ2-4|TRBV11-2
TGTGCCAGCAGCTCGACAGGAAAATTATTGACCAAAAACATTCAGTACTTC
CASSSTGKLLTKNIQYF
>many|TRBD2|TRBJ2-3|TRBV10-3
TGTGCCATCAGTCAAACGGGAGGGACAGATACGCAGTATTTT
CAISQTGGTDTQYF
>NA|NA|TRBJ1-5|TRBV11-2
TGTGCCAGCAGCTTAGGGTGGGGCCAGCCCCAGCATTTT
CASSLGWGQPQHF
>NA|TRBD1|TRBJ2-7|TRBV11-2
TGTGCCAGCAGCTTTACCGGGACAGGGGGCAACGAGCAGTACTTC
CASSFTGTGGNEQYF
>many|TRBD2|TRBJ2-1|TRBV7-9
TGTGCCAGCAGCTTATTTCGGACTAGCGGGGATTACAATGAGCAGTTCTTC
CASSLFRTSGDYNEQFF
>many|TRBD2|TRBJ2-1|TRBV20-1
TGCAGTGCACTGACTAGCGGGGGCCTTACCTCCTACAATGAGCAGTTCTTC
CSALTSGGLTSYNEQFF
>many|NA|TRBJ1-1|TRBV7-8
TGTGCCAGCAGCTTTAACAGGAAGAACACTGAAGCTTTCTTT
CASSFNRKNTEAFF
>many|NA|TRBJ2-1|TRBV4-1
TGCGCCAGCAGCCAAGCTCAGGCCTTTGAGCAGTTCTTC
CASSQAQAFEQFF
>NA|TRBD1|TRBJ2-1|TRBV27
TGTGCCAGTCGGACAGGGGCTACCAATGAGCAGTTCTTC
CASRTGATNEQFF
>once|NA|TRBJ2-5|TRBV19
TGTGCCAGTAGCGACTTAGGGGGTGAGGAGACCCAGTACTTC
CASSDLGGEETQYF
>NA|TRBD1|TRBJ1-1|TRBV5-6
TGTGCCAGCAGCCTGTCCGTGGGGACAGGGTCGAACACTGAAGCTTTCTTT
CASSLSVGTGSNTEAFF
>many|NA|TRBJ1-2|TRBV7-8
TGTGCCAGCAGCTTAACTCATGATTTCTACACCTTC
CASSLTHDFYTF